This T cell receptor (beta chain) was obtained from a study of blood T cell repertoires in COVID-19. Background on the study: The United States, Italy and Spain were the sources of the acute and convalescent COVID-19 samples.

Authors' data handling: Using reference gene primer amplification, nucleated cell counts were estimated. Libraries were prepared by immunoSEQ multiplex PCR; TCRdb keeps only in-frame clonotypes and omits some of them. D and trimming come from the DNA, and the V and J calls and clone size come from that table. The table shows about 98,000 clones, with approximately 81% occurring only once. V shed 6 bases and J 8 bases; nucleotides not matched to a gene: 18. Per germline, CDR1 SNHLY and CDR2 FYNNEI. The CDR3 has 18 residues. This TCR was sampled from a woman older than 75 with acute or convalescent COVID-19. This chain connects TRBV2 to TRBJ1-4; 10 bases are shared with TRBD1. Sequencing was done on a sample of peripheral blood. CDR3 DNA sequence: TGTGCCAGCAGCGCGCCGGGACAGGGGATTCAGGTGCGGGAAAAACTGTTTTTT. It yields the protein CASSAPGQGIQVREKLFF.